The 3 T cell receptor beta chains below were found in one sample sequenced in a study of T cells in Graves' hyperthyroidism and ophthalmopathy. Authors of the study amplified TCR beta CDR3 regions from RNA transcripts. HTBI primers drove first-round RT-PCR of the TCR CDR3. TCRdb itself ran the multiplex PCR reads through MiXCR, one entry per CDR3 protein. Of a few hundred thousand distinct CDR3 sequences in the sample, around a sixth were seen once. The sequencing sample was made of blood. The source is a woman aged 30 to 39 with Graves' hyperthyroidism.

The sample holds many counts of this clonotype. The chain employs TRBV5-1 and TRBJ1-4; D gene uncertain. V dropped 7 bases and J dropped 3 bases, with 10 bases sitting between them. The germline V gene encodes CDR1 SGHRS and CDR2 YFSETQ. CDR3 size: 13 residues. CDR3 coding DNA: TGCGCCAGCGCGGGGAAGGCTAATGAAAAACTGTTTTTT. This encodes CASAGKANEKLFF.

This clonotype showed up many times. The chain uses TRBV13 and TRBJ2-7; 7 bases map to TRBD1. Trimming took 5 bases from V and 4 from J; bases not matched to a gene: 8. The CDR3 is made up of 14 amino acids. Germline V gene data show CDR1 as PRHDT and CDR2 as FYEKMQ (reference sequence). The CDR3 sequence is CASSHGTVSYEQYF. In nucleotides, the CDR3 is TGTGCCAGCAGCCACGGGACAGTAAGTTACGAGCAGTACTTC.

CDR3 in amino acids: CASSLLEGGTEAFF. The CDR3 coding sequence is TGTGCCAGCAGTTTACTTGAGGGCGGGACTGAAGCTTTCTTT. This chain joins TRBV28 and TRBJ1-1, with D hard to call. CDR1 is MDHEN and CDR2 is SYDVKM in the germline V gene. Trimming left V 2 bases short and J 5 bases short, with 12 bases between. The CDR3 runs to 14 residues. The entire variable domain, with the rest obtained from reference TRBV28 and TRBJ1-1, is as follows: DVKVTQSSRYLVKRTGEKVFLECVQDMDHENMFWYRQDPGLGLRLIYFSYDVKMKEKGDIPEGYSVSREKKERFSLILESASTNQTSMYLCASSLLEGGTEAFFGQGTRLTVV.